What follows are 9 T cell receptor beta chains derived from one specimen sequenced in a study of cytomegalovirus exposure and HLA in healthy donors. A multiplex PCR was run with 60 Vbeta primers and 13 Jbeta primers. Data came from immunoSEQ multiplex PCR; TCRdb stores just in-frame clones and leaves some out. The data contain about 130,000 clones, around 72% of them singletons. Sequenced input: PBMCs. These receptors were taken from a man aged 25 to 40 in good health and CMV-seronegative.

V usage is TRBV27 and J usage is TRBJ2-7, with D possibly TRBD1 on 6 matching bases. In germline, CDR1 is MNHEY, CDR2 SMNVEV (reference sequence). With 0 bases removed from V and 3 bases from J, the gap between germline ends came to 15 bases. CDR3 length equals 16 residues. CDR3 residues: CASSLSAGEFNYEQYF. CDR3 DNA: TGTGCCAGCAGTTTATCGGCAGGGGAATTTAACTACGAGCAGTACTTC.

The chain links TRBV5-4 to TRBJ1-4; 8 nucleotides match TRBD1. Germline V gene lookup returns CDR1 SGHNT and CDR2 YYREEE (reference sequence). V shed 8 bases, J shed 8 bases, and the junction held 8 bases outside the gene matches. There are 13 residues in the CDR3. The DNA of the CDR3 is TGTGCCAGACCAGGACAGGGCGGCGAAAAACTGTTTTTT. It codes for CARPGQGGEKLFF.

The chain uses TRBV25-1 and TRBJ2-2; TRBD1 agrees at 8 bases. CDR3 length: 18 residues. Germline CDR1 is MGHDK and CDR2 is SYGVNS. With 1 base clipped from V and 5 bases from J, the junction kept 12 bases outside the gene matches. The CDR3 protein is CASSESRRTGRRTGELFF. The CDR3 coding sequence is TGTGCCAGCAGTGAATCAAGACGGACAGGGAGAAGGACCGGGGAGCTGTTTTTT.

This clone appeared a few times. The V and J genes are TRBV2 and TRBJ2-5; tentatively, D is TRBD2 (5 bases). The CDR3 totals 11 residues. V was clipped by 6 bases and J by 5 bases, with 7 bases between them. From germline, CDR1 is SNHLY and CDR2 FYNNEI. Here the CDR3 reads CASSLAETQYF. The CDR3 coding sequence is TGTGCCAGCAGCCTAGCTGAGACCCAGTACTTC.

The chain uses TRBV5-1 and TRBJ2-1, with 9 positions matching TRBD2. CDR3 length: 15 residues. V was clipped by 5 bases and J by 0 bases; unmatched bases: 3. Germline V gene data show CDR1 as SGHRS and CDR2 as YFSETQ. The CDR3 DNA follows: TGCGCCAGCAGGGGTAGCGGGGGCTCCTACAATGAGCAGTTCTTC. Translation gives CASRGSGGSYNEQFF.

This chain uses TRBV5-1 with TRBJ1-4, with D possibly matching TRBD1 (5 bases). The CDR3 is 16 amino acids. The ends were cut back, 1 base at V and 2 bases at J, with 12 bases in the middle. The germline gives CDR1 SGHRS, CDR2 YFSETQ. DNA for the CDR3: TGCGCCAGCAGCTTGATGGGGGGACCGACTAATGAAAAACTGTTTTTT. It is translated as CASSLMGGPTNEKLFF.

V usage is TRBV7-3 and J usage is TRBJ1-1; TRBD1 might be the D (6 bases). Per the germline V gene, CDR1 is SGHTA and CDR2 is FQGTGA. Trimming took off 5 bases at V and 8 bases at J, with 12 bases between the two ends. CDR3 length equals 12 residues. The CDR3 region is CASSNHGTEAFF. As DNA, the CDR3 is TGTGCCAGCAGCAACCACGGGACAGAAGCTTTCTTT.

Concerning this clone: The same CDR3 also results from other DNA sequences found in this sample. This chain joins TRBV28 and TRBJ2-7; 9 bases agree with TRBD1. The J segment lost 2 bases and the V segment lost 3 bases, leaving 2 bases of the junction unmatched. Germline values: CDR1 MDHEN, CDR2 SYDVKM. This CDR3 region has 14 residues. CDR3 coding DNA: TGTGCCAGCAGTTTGGGACAGGGAGCCTACGAGCAGTACTTC. This gives the protein CASSLGQGAYEQYF. Supplemented by reference TRBV28 and TRBJ2-7, the full variable domain reads DVKVTQSSRYLVKRTGEKVFLECVQDMDHENMFWYRQDPGLGLRLIYFSYDVKMKEKGDIPEGYSVSREKKERFSLILESASTNQTSMYLCASSLGQGAYEQYFGPGTRLTVT.

The chain combines TRBV30 with TRBJ2-3; 7 bases agree with TRBD2. CDR1 GTSNPN and CDR2 SVGIG come from the germline V gene (reference sequence). The J segment lost 5 bases and the V segment lost 2 bases, leaving 1 base of the junction unmatched. The CDR3 is made up of 12 amino acids. CDR3 sequence reads: CAWSPGGDTQYF. CDR3 in DNA: TGTGCCTGGAGTCCGGGGGGAGATACGCAGTATTTT.